Shown below are 28 T cell receptor beta chains from a single sample sequenced in a study of shared clonotypes between healthy human individuals. Sequencing used immunoSEQ multiplex PCR; TCRdb keeps in-frame clones, though not all of them. The data show fewer than 2.5 million clones, with 93% seen just once and approximately 0.37% held by the top ten. The source material was naive CD4+ T cells from PBMCs. As for subset: CD45RA+ positively selected. These receptors came from a man aged 18 to 29 in good health. Some clones in this sample may be carry-over from other donors' samples.

The chain joins TRBV4-2 to TRBJ2-5; 7 bases are a match to TRBD1. This CDR3 region has 17 residues. Germline V CDR1 and CDR2: LGHNA, YNFKEQ. J was trimmed by 0 bases and V by 0 bases; bases with no gene match: 7. CDR3 region: CASSQDRQGIYQETQYF. The CDR3 DNA reads TGTGCCAGCAGCCAAGATAGACAGGGCATCTACCAAGAGACCCAGTACTTC.

V gene TRBV5-5 combines with J gene TRBJ1-1; no clear D gene. This CDR3 has 15 amino acids. Germline-derived CDR1 and CDR2 are SGHKS and YYEKEE (reference sequence). V was clipped by 4 bases and J by 8 bases, with 21 bases between them. The CDR3 protein is CASSRPPPSPQEAFF. CDR3 in DNA: TGTGCCAGCAGCCGTCCACCGCCAAGCCCACAGGAAGCTTTCTTT.

This chain uses TRBV28 with TRBJ2-3; tentative D call: TRBD2 (7 bases). The germline V gene has CDR1 MDHEN and CDR2 SYDVKM. The CDR3 is 14 amino acids. V gave up 6 bases and J gave up 0 bases, with 10 bases separating them. CDR3 bases: TGTGCCAGCAGAGGGGGAGGGAGCACAGATACGCAGTATTTT. This sequence encodes CASRGGGSTDTQYF.

The chain couples TRBV7-2 to TRBJ1-2, with 7 bases matching TRBD1. CDR1 is SGHTA and CDR2 is FQGNSA in the germline V gene. The CDR3 runs to 14 residues. V shed 5 bases, J shed 5 bases, and the junction held 8 bases outside the gene matches. CDR3 nucleotides: TGTGCCAGCAGCCCACGGGGGACAGAGTATGGCTACACCTTC. Translation gives CASSPRGTEYGYTF.

The CDR3, as DNA: TGTGCCTGGACGCCACCGGACAGGGTGAGCAATGAGCAGTTCTTC. This codes for CAWTPPDRVSNEQFF. This chain links TRBV30 with TRBJ2-1; TRBD1 agrees at 8 bases. V lost 4 bases and J lost 6; bases outside the gene matches: 11. The CDR3 loop spans 15 amino acids. Germline CDR1 GTSNPN, CDR2 SVGIG (reference sequence). The entire variable domain, with the rest obtained from reference TRBV30 and TRBJ2-1, is as follows: SQTIHQWPATLVQPVGSPLSLECTVEGTSNPNLYWYRQAAGRGLQLLFYSVGIGQISSEVPQNLSASRPQDRQFILSSKKLLLSDSGFYLCAWTPPDRVSNEQFFGPGTRLTVL.

A few counts support this clone. The genes are TRBV7-2 and TRBJ1-3; tentatively, D is TRBD1 (5 bases). The V gene's germline CDR1 is SGHTA and CDR2 FQGNSA. V was trimmed by 10 bases and J by 9 bases, leaving 16 bases between them. The CDR3 is 12 residues long. The CDR3 coding sequence is TGTGCCAACTCACATCGGAGGGGCACCATATATTTT. The encoded protein is CANSHRRGTIYF.

The chain is built from TRBV11-2 and TRBJ2-7; 11 nucleotides match TRBD2. After removal of 6 bases from V and 3 bases from J, the junction contained 4 bases not matched to a gene. There are 14 residues in the CDR3. CDR1 and CDR2 from the germline V gene are SGHAT and FQNNGV. The CDR3: CASRIAGGGYEQYF. CDR3 bases: TGTGCCAGCAGAATAGCGGGAGGGGGCTACGAGCAGTACTTC.

This sequence joins TRBV14 and TRBJ2-3; D remains ambiguous. V was clipped by 1 base and J by 0 bases, with 8 bases between them. Germline V gene sequence: CDR1 SGHDN, CDR2 FVKESK. CDR3 length equals 15 residues. The CDR3 DNA reads as TGTGCCAGCAGCCAAGGCAGCCTGAGCACAGATACGCAGTATTTT. This translates into CASSQGSLSTDTQYF.

The rearrangement joins TRBV7-6 to TRBJ2-2; no reliable D call. CDR3 length: 16 amino acids. V gave up 7 bases and J gave up 2 bases, with 17 bases separating them. Germline V CDR1 and CDR2: SGHVS, FNYEAQ. The CDR3 sequence: CASTRSASRNTGELFF. CDR3 sequence (DNA): TGTGCCAGCACCAGGAGTGCGAGCCGAAACACCGGGGAGCTGTTTTTT.

CDR3 in amino acids: CASSLGDSDITEAFF. The CDR3 DNA reads TGCGCCAGCAGCTTGGGAGACAGTGATATCACTGAAGCTTTCTTT. The genes are TRBV5-1 and TRBJ1-1; D perhaps matches TRBD1 (5 bases). This CDR3 contains 15 residues. Trimming removed 0 bases from V and 4 bases from J, with 13 bases in between. Germline V gene lookup returns CDR1 SGHRS and CDR2 YFSETQ. Full variable domain (outside the CDR3, taken from reference TRBV5-1 and TRBJ1-1): KAGVTQTPRYLIKTRGQQVTLSCSPISGHRSVSWYQQTPGQGLQFLFEYFSETQRNKGNFPGRFSGRQFSNSRSEMNVSTLELGDSALYLCASSLGDSDITEAFFGQGTRLTVV.

Note on this clone: The sample has other DNA sequences that encode this CDR3 too. The chain is built from TRBV7-3 and TRBJ2-1; 11 nucleotides align to TRBD1. Looked up from germline, CDR1 is SGHTA and CDR2 is FQGTGA. J gave up 2 bases and V 5 bases, and 2 bases lay outside the gene matches. The CDR3 is 15 amino acids. The CDR3 is CASSQGQGAYNEQFF. CDR3 sequence (DNA): TGTGCCAGCAGCCAGGGACAGGGGGCCTACAATGAGCAGTTCTTC.

This clone was picked up a small number of times. Other DNA sequences within the sample encode an identical CDR3. The chain combines TRBV30 with TRBJ1-1; TRBD1 is a possible D gene (6 bases). Germline assignment: CDR1 GTSNPN and CDR2 SVGIG (reference sequence). This CDR3 contains 12 residues. Trimming cost V 5 bases and J 0 bases, with 7 bases left between them. CDR3 sequence (DNA): TGTGCCTGGGACAGGATGAACACTGAAGCTTTCTTT. This sequence encodes CAWDRMNTEAFF.

CDR3 nucleotide sequence: TGTGCCAGCAGCTGGTCCTGGGGCAACACTGAAGCTTTCTTT. This gives the protein CASSWSWGNTEAFF. The chain has TRBV7-2 and TRBJ1-1, with D possibly TRBD1 on 5 matching bases. Looked up from germline, CDR1 is SGHTA and CDR2 is FQGNSA. Trimming took 4 bases from V and 2 from J, leaving 11 bases between them. The CDR3 consists of 14 residues.

This clone came up once. This chain joins TRBV28 and TRBJ1-1, with a weak D call TRBD1 (5 bases). The CDR3 has 15 amino acids. Germline V lookup: CDR1 MDHEN, CDR2 SYDVKM. V lost 5 bases, J lost 1 base, and 14 bases lay in between. The CDR3 sequence is CASSPQWGENTEAFF. The CDR3 nucleotides are TGTGCCAGCAGTCCCCAGTGGGGGGAGAACACTGAAGCTTTCTTT. The full variable domain, with the rest looked up from reference TRBV28 and TRBJ1-1, is DVKVTQSSRYLVKRTGEKVFLECVQDMDHENMFWYRQDPGLGLRLIYFSYDVKMKEKGDIPEGYSVSREKKERFSLILESASTNQTSMYLCASSPQWGENTEAFFGQGTRLTVV.

The CDR3 loop reads CASSSMTSGGTASYNEQFF. CDR3 DNA: TGTGCCAGCAGCTCCATGACTAGCGGGGGTACCGCCTCCTACAATGAGCAGTTCTTC. The chain uses TRBV11-2 and TRBJ2-1, with 12 nucleotides matching TRBD2. Germline CDR1 SGHAT, CDR2 FQNNGV. The CDR3 is 19 amino acids. V was clipped by 4 bases and J by 0 bases; unmatched bases: 10. Full variable domain (rest looked up from reference TRBV11-2 and TRBJ2-1): EAGVAQSPRYKIIEKRQSVAFWCNPISGHATLYWYQQILGQGPKLLIQFQNNGVVDDSQLPKDRFSAERLKGVDSTLKIQPAKLEDSAVYLCASSSMTSGGTASYNEQFFGPGTRLTVL.

J is TRBJ2-3 and V is TRBV7-3; 12 bases fit TRBD2. Per the germline V gene, CDR1 is SGHTA and CDR2 is FQGTGA. The CDR3 is 16 residues long. Trimming took 2 bases from V and 7 from J; bases not matched to a gene: 7. CDR3 amino acids: CASSLALAGGIHTQYF. The CDR3 nucleotides read TGTGCCAGCAGCTTAGCCCTAGCGGGAGGGATCCATACGCAGTATTTT. The complete variable domain, with remaining parts taken from reference TRBV7-3 and TRBJ2-3, reads GAGVSQTPSNKVTEKGKYVELRCDPISGHTALYWYRQSLGQGPEFLIYFQGTGAADDSGLPNDRFFAVRPEGSVSTLKIQRTERGDSAVYLCASSLALAGGIHTQYFGPGTRLTVL.

The V and J genes are TRBV19 and TRBJ2-7, with 9 bases identical to TRBD1. Germline lookup yields CDR1 LNHDA and CDR2 SQIVND (reference sequence). This CDR3 region has 14 residues. J gave up 6 bases and V 3 bases, and 6 bases lay outside the gene matches. The CDR3 DNA sequence: TGTGCCAGTAGTATTTACAGGGGGCTAGGCGAGCAGTACTTC. Its protein is CASSIYRGLGEQYF.

V usage is TRBV7-6 and J usage is TRBJ2-1; no definite D call. V was clipped by 1 base and J by 7 bases, with 11 bases between them. Germline V gene data show CDR1 as SGHVS and CDR2 as FNYEAQ. The CDR3 is 14 residues long. Written as DNA, the CDR3 is TGTGCCAGCAGCTTAGTTTCGGGTTTGAATGAGCAGTTCTTC. As protein: CASSLVSGLNEQFF.

Details on this clone: At one of its ends the junction is not consistent with the germline gene, which may arise from a read error. V usage is TRBV7-9 and J usage is TRBJ2-7; D uncertain. Germline CDR1 and CDR2: SEHNR and FQNEAQ (reference sequence). This CDR3 contains 13 residues. CDR3 sequence: CASSWSGLGEQYF. The CDR3 coding sequence is TGTGCCAGTAGCTGGTCAGGTTTAGGCGAGCAGTACTTC.

This chain connects TRBV27 to TRBJ2-4; 11 positions agree with TRBD1. Germline-derived CDR1 and CDR2 are MNHEY and SMNVEV (reference sequence). This CDR3 is 14 amino acids long. With 5 bases clipped from V and 8 bases from J, the junction kept 5 bases outside the gene matches. CDR3 residues: CASSKDRGRYIQYF. The DNA of the CDR3 is TGTGCCAGCAGTAAGGACAGGGGGCGATACATTCAGTACTTC.

The gene calls are TRBV7-6 and TRBJ2-2; the D gene is possibly TRBD1 (5 bases). This CDR3 has 15 amino acids. Germline loops: CDR1 SGHVS, CDR2 FNYEAQ. Trimming cost V 0 bases and J 4 bases, with 9 bases left between them. CDR3 protein: CASSLARVGTGELFF. The CDR3 DNA is TGTGCCAGCAGCTTAGCCAGGGTGGGCACCGGGGAGCTGTTTTTT.

This chain links TRBV7-9 with TRBJ2-5, with 9 bases that match TRBD2. TRBJ2-7 explains the end of the DNA better; the J call may be wrong. The CDR3 has 19 residues. From germline, CDR1 is SEHNR and CDR2 FQNEAQ (reference sequence). Here the CDR3 reads CASSFWFGTSSETPYEQYF. The CDR3 nucleotides are TGTGCCAGCAGCTTTTGGTTCGGGACTAGCTCCGAAACCCCCTACGAGCAGTACTTC.

This chain links TRBV11-3 with TRBJ2-1, with 8 bases identical to TRBD1. CDR3 length: 15 amino acids. The germline V gene has CDR1 SGHNT and CDR2 YENEEA. The ends lost 5 bases at V and 6 bases at J; junction bases unmatched: 9. The DNA of the CDR3 is TGTGCCAGCAGCCAGTCGGACAGGGTCGTCAATGAGCAGTTCTTC. Its protein product is CASSQSDRVVNEQFF.

V gene TRBV7-8 combines with J gene TRBJ2-7; D not certain. The CDR3 runs to 14 residues. The V end was cut by 3 bases, the J end by 1 base, with 10 bases between. The V gene's germline CDR1 is SGHVS and CDR2 FQNEAQ. CDR3 residues: CASSLAKSSYEQYF. The DNA of the CDR3 is TGTGCCAGCAGCTTGGCGAAAAGTTCCTACGAGCAGTACTTC.

The chain couples TRBV29-1 to TRBJ2-3; no clear D gene. Germline CDR1 SQVTM, CDR2 ANQGSEA. CDR3 length equals 11 residues. V was pared by 0 bases and J by 4 bases, with 2 bases between. This chain's CDR3 is CSVEESDTQYF. DNA for the CDR3: TGCAGCGTTGAAGAGTCAGATACGCAGTATTTT.

The chain recombines TRBV9 with TRBJ2-2, with D hard to call. The CDR3 runs 14 residues. Germline V gene data show CDR1 as SGDLS and CDR2 as YYNGEE. Deletions cut 2 bases from V and 4 bases from J, with 9 bases between. The CDR3 nucleotides are TGTGCCAGCAGCGTCCGGATAAGCACCGGGGAGCTGTTTTTT. Translating gives CASSVRISTGELFF.

The chain joins TRBV7-9 to TRBJ2-2; D remains unclear. Trimming removed 4 bases from V and 2 bases from J, with 23 bases in between. This CDR3 spans 19 amino acids. Germline lookup yields CDR1 SEHNR and CDR2 FQNEAQ (reference sequence). The CDR3: CASSYGYMESHSNTGELFF. The CDR3 DNA follows: TGTGCCAGCAGCTACGGTTACATGGAAAGTCACTCAAACACCGGGGAGCTGTTTTTT.

The chain links TRBV10-3 to TRBJ1-2; TRBD1 might be the D (5 bases). Trimming cost V 8 bases and J 1 base, with 8 bases left between them. The CDR3 loop spans 12 amino acids. Germline V lookup: CDR1 ENHRY, CDR2 SYGVKD. CDR3: CAIWGDNYGYTF. Here the CDR3 DNA reads TGTGCCATCTGGGGGGATAACTATGGCTACACCTTC.